The source of this T cell receptor beta chain is a study of blood T cell repertoires in COVID-19. For the study at large: The study drew acute and convalescent COVID-19 samples from the United States, Italy and Spain.

Generated by immunoSEQ multiplex PCR, the TCRdb table keeps only in-frame clones and is missing some. The top ten hold about 17% of the sample, which has approximately 82,000 clones, more than 70% seen once. The CDR3 has 17 amino acids. Between the trimmed V and J ends, which lost 5 bases and 0 bases, there was a span of 14 bases. Germline loops: CDR1 MNHEY, CDR2 SMNVEV (reference sequence). This clonotype was sampled from a woman between 55 and 75 years old with acute or convalescent COVID-19. This chain connects TRBV27 to TRBJ2-6, with a possible D match to TRBD1 (6 bases). Sample: peripheral blood. The CDR3 is CASSPWGPHSGANVLTF. In DNA, the CDR3 is TGTGCCAGCAGTCCCTGGGGGCCTCACTCTGGGGCCAACGTCCTGACTTTC.